A selection of T cell receptor beta chains follows, all from one sample in a study of blood T cell repertoires in COVID-19. The table came from immunoSEQ multiplex PCR; TCRdb's copy has only in-frame clones and leaves some out. Here the sample spans about 200,000 clones, about nine tenths being singletons. Sequencing input: peripheral blood. The receptor set was obtained from a man aged 45-65 years with acute or convalescent COVID-19. Both conserved end residues are part of each CDR3. D genes are given only for firm matches. Clone size is given for some rows only: seen once, a few or many times, or a class if the clone is expanded.

V: TRBV11-2
length: 14
J: TRBJ1-3
size: -
D: -
CDR3: CASRPGDSGNTIYF
DNA: TGTGCCAGCAGACCAGGCGACTCTGGAAACACCATATATTTT

V: TRBV6-4
length: 14
J: TRBJ1-5
size: -
D: -
CDR3: CASSPGGINQPQHF
DNA: TGTGCCAGCAGTCCGGGGGGGATAAATCAGCCCCAGCATTTT

V: TRBV11-2
length: 15
J: TRBJ1-3
size: -
D: TRBD1
CDR3: CASASVTGAGNTIYF
DNA: TGTGCCAGCGCTTCGGTAACAGGGGCTGGAAACACCATATATTTT

V: TRBV27
length: 13
J: TRBJ1-1
size: few
D: -
CDR3: CASSLAGAAEAFF
DNA: TGTGCCAGCAGTTTAGCAGGGGCTGCTGAAGCTTTCTTT

V: TRBV30
length: 13
J: TRBJ1-6
size: few
D: TRBD1
CDR3: CAAETGPSPPLHF
DNA: TGTGCAGCCGAGACAGGGCCCTCCCCACCCCTCCACTTT

V: TRBV5-1
length: 17
J: TRBJ1-3
size: -
D: TRBD1
CDR3: CASRGGTGGDSGNTIYF
DNA: TGCGCCAGCAGAGGGGGAACAGGGGGCGATTCTGGAAACACCATATATTTT

V: TRBV10-2
length: 16
J: TRBJ1-2
size: -
D: TRBD1
CDR3: CASSEVGQGRNYGYTF
DNA: TGCGCCAGCAGTGAAGTGGGACAGGGGAGAAACTATGGCTACACCTTC

V: TRBV7-8
length: 14
J: TRBJ1-5
size: -
D: -
CDR3: CASSSVRGYQPQHF
DNA: TGTGCCAGCAGCTCGGTTAGGGGGTATCAGCCCCAGCATTTT

V: TRBV7-2
length: 14
J: TRBJ2-1
size: -
D: -
CDR3: CASSFRQYYNEQFF
DNA: TGTGCCAGCAGTTTCCGACAGTACTACAATGAGCAGTTCTTC

V: TRBV5-1
length: 16
J: TRBJ2-2
size: -
D: -
CDR3: CASSLAPDRNTGELFF
DNA: TGCGCCAGCAGCTTGGCCCCGGACAGGAACACCGGGGAGCTGTTTTTT

V: TRBV18
length: 13
J: TRBJ1-1
size: -
D: -
CDR3: CASSPGGDTEAFF
DNA: TGTGCCAGCTCACCCGGAGGGGATACTGAAGCTTTCTTT

V: TRBV30
length: 15
J: TRBJ1-1
size: -
D: TRBD1
CDR3: CAWRTGPSSHTEAFF
DNA: TGTGCCTGGAGGACAGGGCCCTCCTCGCACACTGAAGCTTTCTTT

V: TRBV11-3
length: 13
J: TRBJ2-7
size: once
D: -
CDR3: CASSLDSSHEQYF
DNA: TGTGCCAGCAGCTTGGACAGCTCCCACGAGCAGTACTTC

V: TRBV6-5
length: 14
J: TRBJ2-7
size: few
D: TRBD1
CDR3: CASSPRDRVYEQYF
DNA: TGTGCCAGCAGTCCCCGGGACAGGGTCTACGAGCAGTACTTC

V: TRBV6-5
length: 16
J: TRBJ2-5
size: -
D: -
CDR3: CASSYSARGLGETQYF
DNA: TGTGCCAGCAGTTACAGCGCGCGGGGGCTCGGGGAGACCCAGTACTTC

V: TRBV9
length: 15
J: TRBJ2-1
size: -
D: TRBD1
CDR3: CASSRGTGAYNEQFF
DNA: TGTGCCAGCAGCCGGGGGACAGGGGCCTACAATGAGCAGTTCTTC

V: TRBV5-1
length: 18
J: TRBJ1-5
size: -
D: TRBD1
CDR3: CASSLAGTGGWNNQPQHF
DNA: TGCGCCAGCAGCTTGGCCGGGACAGGGGGCTGGAACAATCAGCCCCAGCATTTT

V: TRBV7-2
length: 14
J: TRBJ2-3
size: -
D: -
CDR3: CASTLQTSTDTQYF
DNA: TGTGCCAGCACCCTCCAAACTAGCACAGATACGCAGTATTTT

V: TRBV5-1
length: 13
J: TRBJ2-5
size: -
D: TRBD2
CDR3: CASTSSGVETQYF
DNA: TGCGCCAGCACGTCTAGCGGGGTAGAGACCCAGTACTTC

V: TRBV2
length: 14
J: TRBJ1-2
size: -
D: TRBD1
CDR3: CASSPGQGSYGYTF
DNA: TGTGCCAGCAGCCCGGGACAGGGCAGCTATGGCTACACCTTC

V: TRBV5-6
length: 17
J: TRBJ1-5
size: -
D: TRBD1
CDR3: CASSSNNWTGSFQPQHF
DNA: TGTGCCAGCAGCTCCAATAACTGGACAGGGTCTTTCCAGCCCCAGCATTTT

V: TRBV3-1/TRBV3-2
length: 14
J: TRBJ2-2
size: -
D: TRBD2
CDR3: CASSQELAGGELFF
DNA: TGTGCCAGCAGCCAAGAGTTAGCGGGAGGGGAGCTGTTTTTT

V: TRBV15
length: 12
J: TRBJ1-4
size: -
D: -
CDR3: CATRGVVGALFF
DNA: TGTGCCACCAGGGGAGTCGTGGGTGCCCTGTTTTTT

V: TRBV21-1
length: 14
J: TRBJ2-5
size: few
D: -
CDR3: CASSNGLVRETQYF
DNA: TGTGCCAGCAGCAATGGACTAGTCCGAGAGACCCAGTACTTC

V: TRBV19
length: 12
J: TRBJ2-4
size: -
D: -
CDR3: CASSSPAGRQYF
DNA: TGTGCCAGTAGCTCCCCGGCGGGGCGACAGTACTTC

V: TRBV9
length: 15
J: TRBJ2-3
size: -
D: TRBD1
CDR3: CASSVDRGPAGTQYF
DNA: TGTGCCAGCAGCGTAGACAGGGGGCCAGCAGGTACGCAGTATTTT

V: TRBV4-1
length: 15
J: TRBJ1-1
size: -
D: -
CDR3: CASSQDWGPNTEAFF
DNA: TGCGCCAGCAGCCAAGATTGGGGCCCGAACACTGAAGCTTTCTTT

V: TRBV5-4
length: 14
J: TRBJ1-5
size: -
D: -
CDR3: CASSLEGGNQPQHF
DNA: TGTGCCAGCAGCTTAGAAGGGGGTAATCAGCCCCAGCATTTT

V: TRBV18
length: 15
J: TRBJ2-7
size: -
D: TRBD1
CDR3: CASSLYDRGGSEQYF
DNA: TGTGCCAGCTCACTATACGACAGGGGAGGATCTGAGCAGTACTTC

V: TRBV5-4
length: 15
J: TRBJ2-5
size: -
D: -
CDR3: CASSIPGTLQETQYF
DNA: TGTGCCAGCAGCATCCCCGGGACACTCCAAGAGACCCAGTACTTC

V: TRBV19
length: 12
J: TRBJ1-2
size: -
D: -
CDR3: CASTQGGYGYTF
DNA: TGTGCCAGTACCCAGGGAGGCTATGGCTACACCTTC

V: TRBV6-2/TRBV6-3
length: 13
J: TRBJ1-5
size: -
D: -
CDR3: CASSYAGDHPQHF
DNA: TGTGCCAGCAGTTACGCAGGGGACCATCCCCAGCATTTT

V: TRBV2
length: 15
J: TRBJ2-7
size: -
D: TRBD2
CDR3: CASSDRTSGTYEQYF
DNA: TGTGCCAGCAGTGATAGGACTAGCGGGACCTACGAGCAGTACTTC

V: TRBV6-5
length: 13
J: TRBJ1-5
size: -
D: -
CDR3: CASSQGLNQPQHF
DNA: TGTGCCAGCAGTCAGGGGCTTAATCAGCCCCAGCATTTT

V: TRBV6-2/TRBV6-3
length: 19
J: TRBJ2-2
size: -
D: TRBD1
CDR3: CASSYDGTGGPLNTGELFF
DNA: TGTGCCAGCAGTTACGACGGGACAGGGGGCCCCCTGAACACCGGGGAGCTGTTTTTT

V: TRBV5-5
length: 17
J: TRBJ2-1
size: -
D: TRBD1
CDR3: CASSPGVRTGGRDEQFF
DNA: TGTGCCAGCAGCCCTGGGGTGAGGACAGGGGGTAGGGATGAGCAGTTCTTC

V: TRBV19
length: 13
J: TRBJ1-2
size: few
D: -
CDR3: CASSTGGPYGYTF
DNA: TGTGCCAGTAGCACCGGAGGGCCCTATGGCTACACCTTC

V: TRBV6-6
length: 14
J: TRBJ1-2
size: -
D: -
CDR3: CASSYLVDRYGYTF
DNA: TGTGCCAGCAGTTATCTCGTGGACAGATATGGCTACACCTTC

V: TRBV18
length: 14
J: TRBJ1-2
size: -
D: -
CDR3: CASSPPGQGVGYTF
DNA: TGTGCCAGCTCACCACCGGGGCAGGGCGTTGGCTACACCTTC

V: TRBV4-2
length: 15
J: TRBJ1-1
size: -
D: -
CDR3: CASSQGLRVDTEAFF
DNA: TGTGCCAGCAGCCAAGGTCTCAGGGTGGACACTGAAGCTTTCTTT

V: TRBV27
length: 15
J: TRBJ2-7
size: few
D: -
CDR3: CASSLYRGLFYEQYF
DNA: TGTGCCAGCAGTTTGTACAGGGGACTTTTCTACGAGCAGTACTTC

V: TRBV12-3/TRBV12-4
length: 13
J: TRBJ1-2
size: -
D: -
CDR3: CASSFGRNYGYTF
DNA: TGTGCCAGCAGTTTCGGGAGGAACTATGGCTACACCTTC

V: TRBV5-1
length: 18
J: TRBJ1-6
size: once
D: TRBD1
CDR3: CASSSQGSSSSYNSPLHF
DNA: TGCGCCAGCAGCTCACAGGGGTCGTCAAGCTCCTATAATTCACCCCTCCACTTT

V: TRBV7-8
length: 15
J: TRBJ1-2
size: -
D: -
CDR3: CASSPRGADTYGYTF
DNA: TGTGCCAGCAGCCCTAGGGGCGCGGACACCTATGGCTACACCTTC

V: TRBV18
length: 13
J: TRBJ1-1
size: -
D: -
CDR3: CASSPGEGTEAFF
DNA: TGTGCCAGCTCACCAGGGGAGGGCACTGAAGCTTTCTTT